The 20 T cell receptor beta chains listed next were all sequenced from one sample in a study of T cell repertoires in cytomegalovirus infection. TCRdb called the reads again in MiXCR, with one record for every CDR3 protein. The table lists 270,000 or so distinct CDR3 sequences, around 15% of them singletons. The sequencing sample was made of CD8+ T cells from PBMCs. Every receptor here comes from a human donor in good health (CMV status not recorded). Some clones in this sample may be carry-over from other donors' samples.

The chain has TRBV20-1 and TRBJ2-7; D may be TRBD1 or TRBD2 (5 bases each). V was cut by 1 base and J by 6 bases, with 22 bases left in between. Germline CDR1 reads DFQATT; CDR2 reads SNEGSKA (reference sequence). This CDR3 has 16 residues. The CDR3 reads CSARALGGGPLVEQYF. DNA of the CDR3: TGCAGTGCTAGAGCCCTCGGTGGGGGACCCTTGGTCGAGCAGTACTTC.

The CDR3 loop reads CASSLLAPLADTQYF. Here the CDR3 DNA reads TGTGCCAGCAGTTTATTAGCTCCCCTGGCAGATACGCAGTATTTT. The chain links TRBV27 to TRBJ2-3; D is uncertain. Trimming took 1 base from V and 4 from J, leaving 12 bases between them. This CDR3 spans 15 amino acids. Germline V gives CDR1 MNHEY, CDR2 SMNVEV (reference sequence).

This clonotype was observed many times. The chain uses TRBV6-1 and TRBJ2-7; D may be TRBD1 (5 bases). The length of the CDR3 is 16 residues. V lost 3 bases and J lost 6, with 21 bases in between. Per the germline V gene, CDR1 is MNHNS and CDR2 is SASEGT. CDR3 residues: CASSDPVRGPKGEQYF. In nucleotides, the CDR3 is TGTGCCAGCAGTGATCCCGTAAGGGGCCCGAAGGGCGAGCAGTACTTC.

At least ten counts were recorded for this clonotype. The chain has TRBV7-2 and TRBJ2-5; 8 bases line up with TRBD2. J was trimmed by 5 bases and V by 5 bases; bases with no gene match: 19. There are 18 residues in the CDR3. Germline loops: CDR1 SGHTA, CDR2 FQGNSA. The CDR3 reads CASSRATGSGVTRETQYF. The DNA of the CDR3 is TGTGCCAGCAGCCGCGCCACTGGTAGCGGGGTTACCCGGGAGACCCAGTACTTC. Filled out from reference TRBV7-2 and TRBJ2-5, the complete variable domain reads GAGVSQSPSNKVTEKGKDVELRCDPISGHTALYWYRQSLGQGLEFLIYFQGNSAPDKSGLPSDRFSAERTGGSVSTLTIQRTQQEDSAVYLCASSRATGSGVTRETQYFGPGTRLLVL.

This clonotype was observed a few times. The chain links TRBV5-6 to TRBJ1-4; 11 nucleotides line up with TRBD1. The ends lost 4 bases at V and 13 bases at J; junction bases unmatched: 12. The length of the CDR3 is 15 residues. Germline CDR1 is SGHDT and CDR2 is YYEEEE. Here the CDR3 DNA reads TGTGCCAGCAGCCCGCCGGGACAGGGGGAATCTGGACTGTTTTTT. It codes for CASSPPGQGESGLFF.

This clonotype showed up many times. The chain recombines TRBV7-9 with TRBJ1-6; 7 bases match TRBD1. With V trimmed by 2 bases and J by 7 bases, 2 bases remained unmatched. CDR1 SEHNR and CDR2 FQNEAQ come from the germline V gene (reference sequence). The CDR3 is 14 amino acids. The CDR3 DNA sequence: TGTGCCAGCAGCTTAACGGGACAGAATTCACCCCTCCACTTT. This codes for CASSLTGQNSPLHF.

This clonotype has a handful of counts. J is TRBJ2-1 and V is TRBV27; D unresolved. V dropped 7 bases and J dropped 7 bases, with 20 bases sitting between them. The CDR3 consists of 15 residues. Looked up from germline, CDR1 is MNHEY and CDR2 is SMNVEV (reference sequence). The CDR3 loop reads CASTPFGYRGNEQFF. The CDR3 DNA is TGTGCCAGCACCCCTTTCGGGTACCGTGGGAATGAGCAGTTCTTC.

The chain carries TRBV2 and TRBJ1-1; a weak D match, TRBD1 (6 bases). The CDR3 runs 12 residues. Looked up from germline, CDR1 is SNHLY and CDR2 is FYNNEI. V lost 6 bases and J 6 bases, leaving 11 bases between the germline ends. The CDR3: CASRGGASEAFF. The CDR3 DNA reads TGTGCCAGCAGGGGGGGGGCCTCTGAAGCTTTCTTT.

In its sample, this clonotype was seen many times. V and J are TRBV7-9 and TRBJ1-6; D is unclear. Trimming stripped 5 bases from V and 5 bases from J, with 16 bases between. The CDR3 has 16 amino acids. Looked up from germline, CDR1 is SEHNR and CDR2 is FQNEAQ (reference sequence). In DNA, the CDR3 is TGTGCCAGCAGCCCCCGCGGGGAATGGAATAATTCACCCCTCCACTTT. As protein: CASSPRGEWNNSPLHF.

This chain uses TRBV4-1 with TRBJ2-2, with no clear D. CDR1 MGHRA and CDR2 YSYEKL come from the germline V gene. The V gene lost 0 bases and the J gene lost 3 bases, with 5 bases spanning the gap. The CDR3 loop spans 14 amino acids. CDR3 nucleotide sequence: TGCGCCAGCAGCCAAGACGATGACACCGGGGAGCTGTTTTTT. Encoded protein: CASSQDDDTGELFF.

This clonotype was found a few times. V usage is TRBV25-1 and J usage is TRBJ1-6; a weak D match, TRBD1 (6 bases). Germline V CDR1 and CDR2: MGHDK, SYGVNS. The CDR3 is 14 residues long. The V end lost 8 bases, the J end lost 4 bases, and 12 bases lay between the germline ends. The CDR3 sequence: CASGGPGYNSPLHF. The DNA of the CDR3 is TGTGCCAGCGGGGGCCCTGGGTATAATTCACCCCTCCACTTT.

The genes are TRBV7-9 and TRBJ2-1, with TRBD2 matching 9 bases. CDR3 length: 18 amino acids. Germline lookup yields CDR1 SEHNR and CDR2 FQNEAQ (reference sequence). Trimming removed 2 bases from V and 0 bases from J; junction bases left unmatched: 8. For the CDR3, the DNA is TGTGCCAGCAGCTTACCTCTAGCGGGAACTTCCTCCTACAATGAGCAGTTCTTC. Its protein product is CASSLPLAGTSSYNEQFF.

This clonotype was counted between two and nine times. The V and J genes are TRBV6-2 or TRBV6-3 and TRBJ1-1; 8 bases align to TRBD1. The CDR3 has 15 amino acids. V was pared by 5 bases and J by 3 bases, with 8 bases of the junction left unmatched. The V gene's germline CDR1 is MNHEY and CDR2 SVGEGT. The CDR3 DNA reads as TGTGCCAGCAGTACCCGGGACAGGAAATACACTGAAGCTTTCTTT. Residues: CASSTRDRKYTEAFF.

This clonotype was observed a handful of times. The rearrangement joins TRBV19 to TRBJ2-3; 7 bases fit TRBD1. Germline-derived CDR1 and CDR2 are LNHDA and SQIVND (reference sequence). The CDR3 totals 13 residues. Trimming took 5 bases from V and 7 from J; bases not matched to a gene: 6. The CDR3 region has the DNA TGTGCCAGTAGTGCGGACAGGCCTAATACGCAGTATTTT. Its protein product is CASSADRPNTQYF.

There are a few counts of this clonotype. The gene calls are TRBV28 and TRBJ1-4; 8 nucleotides agree with TRBD1. Losses at the gene ends were 4 bases for V and 2 bases for J; bases not matched to a gene: 9. The V gene's germline CDR1 is MDHEN and CDR2 SYDVKM. The CDR3 has 17 residues. The CDR3 DNA reads as TGTGCCAGCAGTTATCTCGACAGGGGAGGGACTAATGAAAAACTGTTTTTT. Translation gives CASSYLDRGGTNEKLFF.

V and J are TRBV28 and TRBJ1-3; D may be TRBD1 (5 bases). Trimming cost V 4 bases and J 2 bases, with 12 bases left between them. Germline CDR1 MDHEN, CDR2 SYDVKM. CDR3 size: 15 residues. CDR3 in DNA: TGTGCCAGCAGTTGGGACCGCATCACTGGAAACACCATATATTTT. Translation: CASSWDRITGNTIYF. The whole variable domain, filled in from reference TRBV28 and TRBJ1-3, reads DVKVTQSSRYLVKRTGEKVFLECVQDMDHENMFWYRQDPGLGLRLIYFSYDVKMKEKGDIPEGYSVSREKKERFSLILESASTNQTSMYLCASSWDRITGNTIYFGEGSWLTVV.

This clonotype has just a few counts. V and J are TRBV7-9 and TRBJ1-1; tentatively, D is TRBD1 (6 bases). V was trimmed by 2 bases and J by 5 bases, leaving 12 bases between them. The CDR3 runs to 14 residues. Germline lookup yields CDR1 SEHNR and CDR2 FQNEAQ (reference sequence). CDR3 protein: CASSLPRGTTEAFF. CDR3 sequence (DNA): TGTGCCAGCAGCTTACCCAGGGGTACGACTGAAGCTTTCTTT.

The chain carries TRBV20-1 and TRBJ2-7; 7 nucleotides match TRBD1. This CDR3 contains 13 residues. CDR1 and CDR2 from the germline V gene are DFQATT and SNEGSKA (reference sequence). Germline trimming cut 6 bases from V and 5 bases from J; bases unmatched to any gene: 10. The CDR3 DNA is TGCAGTGCCCACCGCCCAGGGACAGACGAGCAGTACTTC. Its translation is CSAHRPGTDEQYF.

This clonotype has ten or more counts. The rearrangement links TRBV11-1 to TRBJ2-1; D unresolved. V lost 2 bases and J 4 bases, leaving 9 bases between the germline ends. Germline CDR1 is SGHAT and CDR2 is FQDESV (reference sequence). The CDR3 has 14 residues. This chain's CDR3 is CASSLRAEYNEQFF. The CDR3 nucleotides are TGTGCCAGCAGCTTAAGGGCAGAATACAATGAGCAGTTCTTC. Based on the CDR3 plus reference TRBV11-1 and TRBJ2-1, the full variable domain is EAEVAQSPRYKITEKSQAVAFWCDPISGHATLYWYRQILGQGPELLVQFQDESVVDDSQLPKDRFSAERLKGVDSTLKIQPAELGDSAMYLCASSLRAEYNEQFFGPGTRLTVL.

The chain couples TRBV2 to TRBJ2-1; TRBD1 agrees at 8 bases. CDR1 SNHLY and CDR2 FYNNEI come from the germline V gene. After removal of 3 bases from V and 3 bases from J, the junction contained 1 base not matched to a gene. CDR3 length: 14 residues. CDR3 sequence (DNA): TGTGCCAGCAGTGAGACAGGGGACTACAATGAGCAGTTCTTC. Its translation: CASSETGDYNEQFF.